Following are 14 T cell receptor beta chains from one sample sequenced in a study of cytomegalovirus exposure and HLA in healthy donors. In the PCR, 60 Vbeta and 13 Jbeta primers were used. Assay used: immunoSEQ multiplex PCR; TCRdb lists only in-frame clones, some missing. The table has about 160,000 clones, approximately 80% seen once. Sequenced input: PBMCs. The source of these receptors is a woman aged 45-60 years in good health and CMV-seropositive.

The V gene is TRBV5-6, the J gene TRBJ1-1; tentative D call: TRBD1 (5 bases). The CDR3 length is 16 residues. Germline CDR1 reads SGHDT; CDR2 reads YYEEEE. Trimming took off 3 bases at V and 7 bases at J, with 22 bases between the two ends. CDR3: CASSSTRTLPGDEAFF. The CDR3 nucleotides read TGTGCCAGCAGCTCCACGCGGACTCTGCCGGGGGATGAAGCTTTCTTT.

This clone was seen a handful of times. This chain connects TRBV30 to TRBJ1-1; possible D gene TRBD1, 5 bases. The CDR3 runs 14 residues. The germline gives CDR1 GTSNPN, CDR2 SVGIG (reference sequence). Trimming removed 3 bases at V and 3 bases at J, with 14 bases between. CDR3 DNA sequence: TGTGCCTGGAGATGGACCCAGGGTCACACTGAAGCTTTCTTT. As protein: CAWRWTQGHTEAFF.

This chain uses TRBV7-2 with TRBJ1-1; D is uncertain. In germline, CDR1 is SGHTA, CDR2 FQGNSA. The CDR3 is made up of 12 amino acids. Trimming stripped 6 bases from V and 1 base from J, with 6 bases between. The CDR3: CASRMRNTEAFF. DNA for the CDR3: TGTGCCAGCAGGATGCGGAACACTGAAGCTTTCTTT.

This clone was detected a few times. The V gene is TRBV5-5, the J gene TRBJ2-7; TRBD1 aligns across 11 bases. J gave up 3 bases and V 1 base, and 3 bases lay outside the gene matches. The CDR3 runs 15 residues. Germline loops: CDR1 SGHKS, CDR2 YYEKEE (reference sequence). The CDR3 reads CASSLMGQGGYEQYF. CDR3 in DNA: TGTGCCAGCAGCTTGATGGGACAGGGGGGCTACGAGCAGTACTTC.

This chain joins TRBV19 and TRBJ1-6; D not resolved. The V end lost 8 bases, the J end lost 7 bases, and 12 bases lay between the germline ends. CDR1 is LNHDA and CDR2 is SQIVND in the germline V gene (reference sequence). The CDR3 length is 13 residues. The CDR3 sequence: CASGSLVNSPLHF. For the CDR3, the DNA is TGTGCCAGTGGCAGTTTGGTCAATTCACCCCTCCACTTT.

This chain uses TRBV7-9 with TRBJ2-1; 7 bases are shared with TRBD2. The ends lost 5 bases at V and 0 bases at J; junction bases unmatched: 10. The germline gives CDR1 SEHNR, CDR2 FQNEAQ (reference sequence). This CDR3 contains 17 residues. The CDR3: CASSLRPSGSSYNEQFF. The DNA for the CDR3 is TGTGCCAGCAGCCTCCGCCCTAGCGGCAGCTCCTACAATGAGCAGTTCTTC. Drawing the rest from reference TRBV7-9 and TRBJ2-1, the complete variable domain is DTGVSQNPRHKITKRGQNVTFRCDPISEHNRLYWYRQTLGQGPEFLTYFQNEAQLEKSRLLSDRFSAERPKGSFSTLEIQRTEQGDSAMYLCASSLRPSGSSYNEQFFGPGTRLTVL.

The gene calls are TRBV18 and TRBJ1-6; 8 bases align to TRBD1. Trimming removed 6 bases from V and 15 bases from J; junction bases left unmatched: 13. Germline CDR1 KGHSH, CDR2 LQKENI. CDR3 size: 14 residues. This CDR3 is CASSPGQENSILHF. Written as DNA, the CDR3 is TGTGCCAGCTCGCCGGGACAGGAGAATTCAATCCTCCACTTT.

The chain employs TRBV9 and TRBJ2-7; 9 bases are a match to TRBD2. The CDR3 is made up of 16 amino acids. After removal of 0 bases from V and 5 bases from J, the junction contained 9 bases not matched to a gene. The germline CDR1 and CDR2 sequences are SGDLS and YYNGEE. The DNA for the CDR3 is TGTGCCAGCAGCGTAGCTTCCCTAGCGGGATTGGACGAGCAGTACTTC. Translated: CASSVASLAGLDEQYF. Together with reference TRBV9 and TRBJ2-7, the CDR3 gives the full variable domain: DSGVTQTPKHLITATGQRVTLRCSPRSGDLSVYWYQQSLDQGLQFLIQYYNGEERAKGNILERFSAQQFPDLHSELNLSSLELGDSALYFCASSVASLAGLDEQYFGPGTRLTVT.

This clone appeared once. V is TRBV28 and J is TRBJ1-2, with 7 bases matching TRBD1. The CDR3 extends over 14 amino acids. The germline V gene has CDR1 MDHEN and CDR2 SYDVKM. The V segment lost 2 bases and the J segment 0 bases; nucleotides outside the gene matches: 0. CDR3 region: CASSLQGANYGYTF. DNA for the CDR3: TGTGCCAGCAGTTTACAGGGGGCTAACTATGGCTACACCTTC.

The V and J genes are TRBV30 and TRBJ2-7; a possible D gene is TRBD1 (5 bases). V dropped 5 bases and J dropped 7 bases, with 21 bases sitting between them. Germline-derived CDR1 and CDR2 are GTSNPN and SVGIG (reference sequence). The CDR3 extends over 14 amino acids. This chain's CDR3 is CAWSGMTAFGEQYF. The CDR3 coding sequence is TGTGCCTGGTCAGGGATGACTGCCTTTGGGGAGCAGTACTTC.

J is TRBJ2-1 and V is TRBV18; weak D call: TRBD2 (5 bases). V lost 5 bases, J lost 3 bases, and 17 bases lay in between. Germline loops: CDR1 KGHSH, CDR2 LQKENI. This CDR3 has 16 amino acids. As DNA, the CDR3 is TGTGCCAGCTCATCGGGTGGAGGAAAGGGCTACAATGAGCAGTTCTTC. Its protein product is CASSSGGGKGYNEQFF.

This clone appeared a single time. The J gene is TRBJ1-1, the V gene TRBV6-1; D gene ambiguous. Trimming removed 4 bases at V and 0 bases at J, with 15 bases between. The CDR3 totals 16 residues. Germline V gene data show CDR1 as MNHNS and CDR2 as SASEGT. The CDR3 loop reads CASSGVRAALNTEAFF. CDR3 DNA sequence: TGTGCCAGCAGTGGCGTGAGGGCCGCCCTGAACACTGAAGCTTTCTTT.

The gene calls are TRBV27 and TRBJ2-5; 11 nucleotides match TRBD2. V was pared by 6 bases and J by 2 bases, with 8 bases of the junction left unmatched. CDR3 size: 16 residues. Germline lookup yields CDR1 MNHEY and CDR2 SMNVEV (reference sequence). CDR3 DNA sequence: TGTGCCAGCAGGGGGATGACTAGCGGGAATCAAGAGACCCAGTACTTC. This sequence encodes CASRGMTSGNQETQYF.

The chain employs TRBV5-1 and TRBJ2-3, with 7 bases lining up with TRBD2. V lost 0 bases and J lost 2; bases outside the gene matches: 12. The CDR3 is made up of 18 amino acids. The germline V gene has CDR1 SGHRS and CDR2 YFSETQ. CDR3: CASSLVDWGLPSTDTQYF. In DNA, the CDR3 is TGCGCCAGCAGCTTGGTCGATTGGGGACTACCCTCCACAGATACGCAGTATTTT.